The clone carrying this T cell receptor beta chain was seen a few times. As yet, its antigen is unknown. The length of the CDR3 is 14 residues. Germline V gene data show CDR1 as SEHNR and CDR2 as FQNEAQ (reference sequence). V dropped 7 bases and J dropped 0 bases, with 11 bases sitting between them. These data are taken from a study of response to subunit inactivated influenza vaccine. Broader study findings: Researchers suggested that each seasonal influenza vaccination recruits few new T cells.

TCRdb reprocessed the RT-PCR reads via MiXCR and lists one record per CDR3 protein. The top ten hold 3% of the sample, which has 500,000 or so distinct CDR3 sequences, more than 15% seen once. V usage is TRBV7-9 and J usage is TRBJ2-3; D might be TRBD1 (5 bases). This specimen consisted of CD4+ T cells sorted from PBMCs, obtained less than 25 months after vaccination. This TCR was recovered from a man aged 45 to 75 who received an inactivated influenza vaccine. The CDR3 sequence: CASKGAASTDTQYF. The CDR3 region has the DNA TGTGCCAGCAAAGGGGCGGCCAGCACAGATACGCAGTATTTT.